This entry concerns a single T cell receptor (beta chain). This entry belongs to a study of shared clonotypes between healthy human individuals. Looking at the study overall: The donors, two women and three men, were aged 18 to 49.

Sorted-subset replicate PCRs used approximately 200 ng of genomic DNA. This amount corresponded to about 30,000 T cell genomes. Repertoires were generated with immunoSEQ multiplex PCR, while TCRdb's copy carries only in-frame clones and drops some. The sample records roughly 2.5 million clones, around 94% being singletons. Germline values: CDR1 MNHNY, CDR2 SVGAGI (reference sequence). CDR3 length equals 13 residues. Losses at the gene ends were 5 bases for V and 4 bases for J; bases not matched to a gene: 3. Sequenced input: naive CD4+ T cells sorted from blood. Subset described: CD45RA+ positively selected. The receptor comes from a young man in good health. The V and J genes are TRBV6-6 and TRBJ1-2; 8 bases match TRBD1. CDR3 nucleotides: TGTGCCAGCAGTCGAGGACAGGGCTATGGCTACACCTTC. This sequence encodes CASSRGQGYGYTF.